Below are 7 T cell receptor beta chains sequenced from a single sample in a study of radiation and T cells in renal cell carcinoma. Treatment here: 15 Gy SBRT to primary tumor, nephrectomy 4 weeks later. Only in-frame clones appear in the TCRdb table, and some are missing; sequencing was by immunoSEQ multiplex PCR. The sample yields just over 15,000 clones, around three fifths seen once. The specimen comprised tumor tissue, sampled from a patient whose treatment included radiotherapy and nephrectomy. The source of these receptors is a woman aged 70-85 years with renal cell carcinoma.

This clone was counted between two and nine times. V usage is TRBV18 and J usage is TRBJ1-2, with a possible D match to TRBD1 (6 bases). In germline, CDR1 is KGHSH, CDR2 LQKENI. The length of the CDR3 is 13 residues. V was clipped by 6 bases and J by 4 bases, with 12 bases between them. DNA of the CDR3: TGTGCCAGCTCGGACAGATCCACCTATGGCTACACCTTC. Protein sequence: CASSDRSTYGYTF.

CDR3 protein: CASSQEGTDNQPQHF. The CDR3 DNA reads TGCGCCAGCAGCCAAGAGGGGACAGACAATCAGCCCCAGCATTTT. V and J are TRBV4-1 and TRBJ1-5; 7 bases are a match to TRBD1. This CDR3 has 15 residues. Germline V gene data show CDR1 as MGHRA and CDR2 as YSYEKL. V shed 0 bases, J shed 3 bases, and the junction held 2 bases outside the gene matches.

This clone was picked up a small number of times. V is TRBV10-3 and J is TRBJ2-7; the D call may be TRBD1 or TRBD2 (5 bases each). The CDR3 loop spans 14 amino acids. V was trimmed by 2 bases and J by 6 bases, leaving 14 bases between them. CDR1 is ENHRY and CDR2 is SYGVKD in the germline V gene. The CDR3: CAISESGGTGEQYF. CDR3 sequence (DNA): TGTGCCATCAGTGAGAGTGGGGGTACTGGCGAGCAGTACTTC.

This clone has a handful of counts. The rearrangement joins TRBV6-5 to TRBJ1-2; D call uncertain. Trimming removed 5 bases at V and 8 bases at J, with 15 bases between. Germline lookup yields CDR1 MNHEY and CDR2 SVGAGI. The CDR3 has 13 residues. The CDR3 reads CASSPLLATGYTF. The CDR3 nucleotides read TGTGCCAGCAGTCCCCTATTAGCGACGGGCTACACCTTC.

In this sample, this clone turned up many times. The V gene is TRBV19, the J gene TRBJ1-1; perhaps TRBD1 as D (5 bases). This CDR3 comprises 12 residues. Per germline, CDR1 LNHDA and CDR2 SQIVND (reference sequence). V gave up 11 bases and J gave up 2 bases, with 12 bases separating them. The DNA of the CDR3 is TGTGCCGTTCTCAGGGACAACACTGAAGCTTTCTTT. It is translated as CAVLRDNTEAFF.

J is TRBJ2-2 and V is TRBV5-1; 11 bases fit TRBD2. Germline V gene data show CDR1 as SGHRS and CDR2 as YFSETQ. The CDR3 length is 17 residues. J was trimmed by 4 bases and V by 0 bases; bases with no gene match: 5. CDR3 nucleotides: TGCGCCAGCAGCTTGGGTCCTAGCGGGAGGATCACCGGGGAGCTGTTTTTT. Its translation is CASSLGPSGRITGELFF.

In its sample, this clone was seen a few times. V usage is TRBV30 and J usage is TRBJ1-2, with D uncertain. Germline V lookup: CDR1 GTSNPN, CDR2 SVGIG (reference sequence). Trimming took 5 bases from V and 0 from J, leaving 4 bases between them. The CDR3 length is 11 residues. CDR3 nucleotide sequence: TGTGCCTGGGGTACTAACTATGGCTACACCTTC. Translating it yields CAWGTNYGYTF.